This T cell receptor beta chain was obtained from a study of blood T cell repertoires in COVID-19. Study information: Samples taken during acute and convalescent COVID-19 were collected in the United States, Italy and Spain. PBMCs, B-cell-depleted T cells, or T cells provided the cDNA or gDNA that made up the material.

The protocol was immunoSEQ multiplex PCR, while the TCRdb copy is restricted to in-frame clones and leaves out a portion. The table has roughly 30,000 clones, roughly 89% seen once. The CDR3 spans 15 residues. Germline CDR1 is SEHNR and CDR2 is FQNEAQ (reference sequence). V lost 3 bases and J lost 4; bases outside the gene matches: 3. The material sequenced was peripheral blood. The receptor comes from a human donor in a cohort sampled during active COVID-19. The gene calls are TRBV7-9 and TRBJ2-7, with 13 bases lining up with TRBD2. The CDR3 spells CASSFGTSGMYEQYF. The DNA of the CDR3 is TGTGCCAGCAGCTTCGGGACTAGCGGGATGTACGAGCAGTACTTC.